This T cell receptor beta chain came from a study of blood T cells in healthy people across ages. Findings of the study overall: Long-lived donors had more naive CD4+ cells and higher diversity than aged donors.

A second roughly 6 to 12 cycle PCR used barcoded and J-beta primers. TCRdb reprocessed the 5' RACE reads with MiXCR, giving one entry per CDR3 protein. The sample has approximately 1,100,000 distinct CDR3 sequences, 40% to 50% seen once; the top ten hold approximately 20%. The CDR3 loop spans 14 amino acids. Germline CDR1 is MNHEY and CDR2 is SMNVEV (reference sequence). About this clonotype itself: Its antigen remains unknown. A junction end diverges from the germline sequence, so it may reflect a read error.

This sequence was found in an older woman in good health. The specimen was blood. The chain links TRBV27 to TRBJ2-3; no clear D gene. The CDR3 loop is CASSLDQSTDTQYF. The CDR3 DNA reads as TGTGCCAGCAGTTTAGACCAGAGCACGGATACGCAGTATTTT.